This T cell receptor beta chain was captured in a study of Ad26.COV2.S vaccination and SARS-CoV-2 variants. Study-wide results and caveats: Those who received vaccine or placebo ended up with similar non-spike TCR breadth. The TCR breadth and depth analyses may have understated or missed part of the total T cell responses.

Points on this clone: Its antigen is still unknown. Compared with germline, one end of the junction differs, possibly owing to a read error.

The CDR3 spans 13 residues. The germline CDR1 and CDR2 sequences are MNHEY and SVGEGT. Using immunoSEQ multiplex PCR, the repertoire was profiled, and TCRdb retains in-frame clones only, with some absent. The table lists 180,000 or so clones, roughly 89% of them singletons. This receptor was taken from a human donor who had recovered from COVID-19. V usage is TRBV6-2 or TRBV6-3 and J usage is TRBJ2-1; 8 positions match TRBD2. This specimen was peripheral blood, taken after recovery from COVID-19. CDR3 in amino acids: CASSYSEKREKIF. CDR3 nucleotides: TGTGCCAGCAGTTACTCCGAGAAGCGGGAGAAGATCTTC.